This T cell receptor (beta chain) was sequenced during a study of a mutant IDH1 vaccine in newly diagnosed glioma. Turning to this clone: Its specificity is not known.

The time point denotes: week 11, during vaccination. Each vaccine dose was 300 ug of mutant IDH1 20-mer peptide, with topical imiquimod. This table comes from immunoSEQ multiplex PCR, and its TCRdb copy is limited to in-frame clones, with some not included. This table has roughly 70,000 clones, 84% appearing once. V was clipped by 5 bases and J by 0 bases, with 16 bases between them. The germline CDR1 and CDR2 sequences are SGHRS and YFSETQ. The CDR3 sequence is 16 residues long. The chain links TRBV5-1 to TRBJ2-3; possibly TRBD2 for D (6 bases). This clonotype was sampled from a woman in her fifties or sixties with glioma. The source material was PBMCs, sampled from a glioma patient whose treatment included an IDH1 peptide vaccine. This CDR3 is CASRVRGSSSTDTQYF. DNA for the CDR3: TGCGCCAGCAGAGTCCGGGGGTCGTCCAGCACAGATACGCAGTATTTT.